The present T cell receptor beta chain was sequenced within a study of T cells in Graves' hyperthyroidism and ophthalmopathy. General observations from the study: Prediction of ophthalmopathy progression came a median roughly 6.7 months pre-onset.

RNA transcripts yielded amplified TCR beta CDR3 regions. TCR CDR3 regions were first amplified by RT-PCR with HTBI primers. TCRdb analysed the multiplex PCR reads with MiXCR anew, one entry per CDR3 protein. The table shows fewer than 900,000 distinct CDR3 sequences, with around 15% occurring only once. Across 18 months, stable Graves' hyperthyroidism was marked by no progression to ophthalmopathy. This sample holds PBMCs from about 10 ml fresh peripheral blood. With regard to this clonotype: Its matching antigen is unknown.

The trim removed 3 bases at V and 0 bases at J, leaving 5 bases unmatched. Germline V gene data show CDR1 as SGHAT and CDR2 as FQNNGV. The CDR3 contains 16 residues. Sequenced: blood. V gene TRBV11-2 combines with J gene TRBJ1-3, with 7 bases that match TRBD1. The receptor's source is a man aged 18 to 30 with Graves' hyperthyroidism. CDR3 loop: CASSFGQASSGNTIYF. CDR3 DNA: TGTGCCAGCAGCTTCGGACAGGCAAGCTCTGGAAACACCATATATTTT.